This T cell receptor beta chain appears in the sequencing data of a study of beta chain features in type 1 diabetes. Across the study: All samples yielded around 98 million examined sorted cells. Notes on the study in general: High-TCR-expressing cells could be over-represented by cDNA sequencing. A greater similarity of naive, central memory and Treg TCRB repertoires was seen among patients than among healthy donors. For Type 1 diabetes patients, all four CD4+ subsets carried TCRB CDR3s that were moderately but significantly shorter.

This clone has just a few counts. Its antigen remains unknown. V gave up 5 bases and J gave up 5 bases, with 15 bases separating them. The CDR3 extends over 14 amino acids. The germline gives CDR1 SGHTA, CDR2 FQGNSA. Every isolated RNA sample was fully reverse transcribed, so sequencing captured expressed TCRB transcripts. Profiling relied on immunoSEQ multiplex PCR, and the TCRdb table lists in-frame clones only, not all of them. The table has about 250,000 clones, about 14% seen once. This receptor was identified in a woman aged 40 to 49 in good health. The chain employs TRBV7-2 and TRBJ2-5; D is perhaps TRBD2 (6 bases). Sequencing was carried out using naive CD4+ T cells from blood. The CDR3: CASSTQAGGETQYF. In DNA form, the CDR3 reads TGTGCCAGCAGCACCCAGGCTGGGGGGGAGACCCAGTACTTC.